These 31 T cell receptor beta chains share one sample of origin, sequenced in a study of CD8 T cells in Susac syndrome. With random hexamers, reverse transcription was performed on about 0.5 to 1 ug of RNA. Each CDR3 protein gets one entry after TCRdb re-called the immunoSEQ multiplex PCR reads with MiXCR. The repertoire holds about 120,000 distinct CDR3 sequences, with around 94% as singletons. The sequenced material came from CD8+ T cells from PBMCs. These receptors came from a human donor with Susac syndrome.

This clonotype was seen more than once but under ten times. V and J are TRBV27 and TRBJ2-3; D is unresolved. Germline CDR1 MNHEY, CDR2 SMNVEV (reference sequence). The V end was cut by 2 bases, the J end by 3 bases, with 9 bases between. The CDR3 is made up of 14 amino acids. The CDR3: CASSLVAATDTQYF. CDR3 DNA: TGTGCCAGCAGTTTAGTCGCGGCGACAGATACGCAGTATTTT.

V and J are TRBV30 and TRBJ1-5; D not resolved. The CDR3 covers 15 residues. CDR1 is GTSNPN and CDR2 is SVGIG in the germline V gene (reference sequence). V lost 0 bases and J 4 bases, leaving 13 bases between the germline ends. CDR3 sequence: CAWSVTGGENQPQHF. CDR3 bases: TGTGCCTGGAGTGTAACCGGCGGAGAAAATCAGCCCCAGCATTTT.

The chain combines TRBV9 with TRBJ2-3, with a tentative D call TRBD2 (6 bases). The length of the CDR3 is 16 residues. With 3 bases removed from V and 2 bases from J, the gap between germline ends came to 16 bases. Germline CDR1 and CDR2: SGDLS and YYNGEE. The CDR3 loop is CASSARDSLPTDTQYF. CDR3 coding DNA: TGTGCCAGCAGCGCCCGGGACTCCCTCCCCACAGATACGCAGTATTTT.

V gene TRBV7-2 combines with J gene TRBJ1-2; D ambiguous. The germline V and J ends were trimmed by 10 bases and 12 bases, with 12 bases remaining between them. Germline assignment: CDR1 SGHTA and CDR2 FQGNSA. The CDR3 has 9 residues. CDR3 sequence: CATSSIHTF. CDR3 coding DNA: TGTGCCACCTCCAGTATCCACACCTTC.

The chain uses TRBV5-1 and TRBJ1-1; no reliable D call. The CDR3 length is 15 residues. V was shortened by 2 bases and J by 0 bases, with 11 bases between the two germline ends. Germline V gene lookup returns CDR1 SGHRS and CDR2 YFSETQ. The CDR3: CASSFGSFMNTEAFF. The DNA of the CDR3 is TGCGCCAGCAGCTTCGGGAGTTTTATGAACACTGAAGCTTTCTTT. Drawing the rest from reference TRBV5-1 and TRBJ1-1, the complete variable domain is KAGVTQTPRYLIKTRGQQVTLSCSPISGHRSVSWYQQTPGQGLQFLFEYFSETQRNKGNFPGRFSGRQFSNSRSEMNVSTLELGDSALYLCASSFGSFMNTEAFFGQGTRLTVV.

This clonotype has only one observation. The chain employs TRBV11-1 and TRBJ2-1; no clear D gene. Germline assignment: CDR1 SGHAT and CDR2 FQDESV (reference sequence). V lost 4 bases, J lost 6 bases, and 7 bases lay in between. The CDR3 is 12 residues long. The CDR3 bases are TGTGCCAGCAGCTCTCTAGGCAATGAGCAGTTCTTC. Residues: CASSSLGNEQFF.

The gene calls are TRBV12-3 or TRBV12-4 and TRBJ2-6, with D maybe TRBD1 (6 bases). Trimming cost V 6 bases and J 9 bases, with 9 bases left between them. The CDR3 sequence is 12 residues long. The chain's CDR3 is CASRYRDNVLTF. The DNA of the CDR3 is TGTGCCAGCAGGTACAGGGACAACGTCCTGACTTTC.

CDR3 bases: TGCAGTGCAAGGACTAGCGGGAGTTCCGTACGCTCCTACGAGCAGTACTTC. This translates into CSARTSGSSVRSYEQYF. The J gene is TRBJ2-7, the V gene TRBV20-1; 13 positions agree with TRBD2. There are 17 residues in the CDR3. CDR1 and CDR2 (germline): DFQATT, SNEGSKA (reference sequence). The V and J ends lost 6 bases and 0 bases, in that order; junction bases with no gene match: 11.

This clonotype was counted only a few times. The genes are TRBV15 and TRBJ2-2; TRBD2 agrees at 8 bases. With 5 bases clipped from V and 3 bases from J, the junction kept 2 bases outside the gene matches. Germline-derived CDR1 and CDR2 are LNHNV and YYDKDF (reference sequence). This CDR3 contains 14 residues. The CDR3 spells CATSDGGDTGELFF. The CDR3 region has the DNA TGTGCCACCAGCGACGGGGGGGACACCGGGGAGCTGTTTTTT.

The V and J genes are TRBV27 and TRBJ1-5; D ambiguous. Trimming cost V 0 bases and J 7 bases, with 7 bases left between them. The CDR3 is 13 residues long. Per the germline V gene, CDR1 is MNHEY and CDR2 is SMNVEV (reference sequence). The DNA of the CDR3 is TGTGCCAGCAGTTTATCCGGGATCCAGCCCCAGCATTTT. Its translation is CASSLSGIQPQHF.

This chain links TRBV30 with TRBJ2-7; D is ambiguous. The V end lost 6 bases, the J end lost 4 bases, and 22 bases lay between the germline ends. Germline CDR1 and CDR2: GTSNPN and SVGIG (reference sequence). The length of the CDR3 is 15 residues. CDR3 in DNA: TGTGCCTGCGCGGATTGGGCCGCGAGCCGGTACGAGCAGTACTTC. Translation: CACADWAASRYEQYF. Combining the CDR3 with reference TRBV30 and TRBJ2-7 gives the whole variable domain SQTIHQWPATLVQPVGSPLSLECTVEGTSNPNLYWYRQAAGRGLQLLFYSVGIGQISSEVPQNLSASRPQDRQFILSSKKLLLSDSGFYLCACADWAASRYEQYFGPGTRLTVT.

The chain has TRBV10-3 and TRBJ2-3, with 7 positions matching TRBD2. The CDR3 extends over 15 amino acids. Per the germline V gene, CDR1 is ENHRY and CDR2 is SYGVKD. V lost 7 bases, J lost 2 bases, and 9 bases stayed unmatched. The chain's CDR3 is CAINEVQRDTDTQYF. The CDR3 region has the DNA TGTGCCATCAATGAAGTCCAGCGGGACACAGATACGCAGTATTTT.

This clonotype came up a few times. V gene TRBV19 combines with J gene TRBJ2-3, with TRBD2 identical over 14 bases. After removal of 3 bases from V and 0 bases from J, the junction contained 5 bases not matched to a gene. The CDR3 has 18 amino acids. CDR1 is LNHDA, CDR2 SQIVND, per germline (reference sequence). The CDR3 region is CASSIGLAGGPSTDTQYF. CDR3 sequence (DNA): TGTGCCAGTAGTATCGGACTAGCGGGAGGTCCTAGCACAGATACGCAGTATTTT.

The chain recombines TRBV7-8 with TRBJ2-2; D not certain. The V and J ends lost 4 bases and 6 bases respectively, with 21 bases between them. The V gene's germline CDR1 is SGHVS and CDR2 FQNEAQ. The CDR3 has 17 residues. This chain's CDR3 is CASSYHPPPSLSGELFF. The DNA of the CDR3 is TGTGCCAGCAGCTACCACCCCCCCCCATCCCTATCCGGGGAGCTGTTTTTT. The full variable domain, in which reference TRBV7-8 and TRBJ2-2 provide the parts outside the CDR3, is GAGVSQSPRYKVAKRGQDVALRCDPISGHVSLFWYQQALGQGPEFLTYFQNEAQLDKSGLPSDRFFAERPEGSVSTLKIQRTQQEDSAVYLCASSYHPPPSLSGELFFGEGSRLTVL.

This clonotype was detected a few times. The chain uses TRBV12-3 or TRBV12-4 and TRBJ2-3; D ambiguous. V gave up 3 bases and J gave up 1 base, with 2 bases separating them. The CDR3 extends over 12 amino acids. CDR3 DNA: TGTGCCAGCAGTTTTGGCACAGATACGCAGTATTTT. This sequence encodes CASSFGTDTQYF.

The chain recombines TRBV7-3 with TRBJ2-1, with TRBD2 identical over 10 bases. Germline CDR1 reads SGHTA; CDR2 reads FQGTGA. V trimming: 1 base; J trimming: 5 bases; junction bases outside the gene matches: 8. The CDR3 has 17 amino acids. The CDR3 coding sequence is TGTGCCAGCAGCTTAAAGTCAGCGGGAGGGCCTAACAATGAGCAGTTCTTC. It specifies CASSLKSAGGPNNEQFF.

This chain uses TRBV7-6 with TRBJ2-3; TRBD2 matches at 12 bases. This CDR3 spans 15 amino acids. The V and J ends lost 3 bases and 6 bases, in that order; junction bases with no gene match: 4. Germline V lookup: CDR1 SGHVS, CDR2 FNYEAQ. In DNA, the CDR3 is TGTGCCAGCAGCTTGGCTAGCGGGAGGGCCGATACGCAGTATTTT. This gives the protein CASSLASGRADTQYF.

The chain links TRBV5-6 to TRBJ1-2, with 7 nucleotides matching TRBD1. The CDR3 is made up of 13 amino acids. After removal of 4 bases from V and 7 bases from J, the junction contained 7 bases not matched to a gene. Germline values: CDR1 SGHDT, CDR2 YYEEEE. CDR3 sequence: CASSPGGAGGYTF. The CDR3 region has the DNA TGTGCCAGCAGCCCAGGGGGGGCAGGTGGCTACACCTTC.

This rearrangement joins TRBV7-9 to TRBJ1-2; D unresolved. The CDR3 covers 14 residues. Trimming removed 1 base at V and 1 base at J, with 7 bases between. Germline lookup yields CDR1 SEHNR and CDR2 FQNEAQ (reference sequence). The CDR3 is CASSLVGRNYGYTF. The CDR3 bases are TGTGCCAGCAGCTTAGTTGGGCGTAACTATGGCTACACCTTC. Using reference TRBV7-9 and TRBJ1-2 for the parts outside the CDR3, the full variable domain is DTGVSQNPRHKITKRGQNVTFRCDPISEHNRLYWYRQTLGQGPEFLTYFQNEAQLEKSRLLSDRFSAERPKGSFSTLEIQRTEQGDSAMYLCASSLVGRNYGYTFGSGTRLTVV.

This clonotype showed up just once. The V gene is TRBV29-1, the J gene TRBJ2-3; either TRBD1 or TRBD2 may supply D (5 bases each). The germline V gene encodes CDR1 SQVTM and CDR2 ANQGSEA. V shed 3 bases and J shed 4 bases, with 17 bases lying between them. CDR3 length: 15 residues. The CDR3 nucleotides are TGCAGCGTTGATGCGTATTACGGGGCCCCAGATACGCAGTATTTT. Protein sequence: CSVDAYYGAPDTQYF.

The chain carries TRBV4-1 and TRBJ1-2, with D perhaps matching TRBD1 (5 bases). This CDR3 has 15 amino acids. The V end was cut by 4 bases, the J end by 4 bases, with 16 bases between. The germline V gene has CDR1 MGHRA and CDR2 YSYEKL. The CDR3 bases are TGCGCCAGCAGCCCGAAGGCACAGGACACCTATGGCTACACCTTC. This encodes CASSPKAQDTYGYTF.

The gene calls are TRBV6-5 and TRBJ2-1, with D unclear. This CDR3 contains 13 residues. Germline V gene sequence: CDR1 MNHEY, CDR2 SVGAGI. The V end was cut by 0 bases, the J end by 7 bases, with 7 bases between. CDR3 region: CASSYSGWNEQFF. The CDR3 nucleotides read TGTGCCAGCAGTTACTCGGGGTGGAATGAGCAGTTCTTC.

The chain joins TRBV19 to TRBJ2-5; D remains unclear. Germline-derived CDR1 and CDR2 are LNHDA and SQIVND (reference sequence). V gave up 3 bases and J gave up 2 bases, with 13 bases separating them. There are 15 residues in the CDR3. This chain's CDR3 is CASSINRLTQETQYF. The CDR3 nucleotides are TGTGCCAGTAGTATCAACAGATTGACTCAAGAGACCCAGTACTTC.

The J gene is TRBJ1-1, the V gene TRBV4-1, with D perhaps TRBD1 (5 bases). The germline V gene encodes CDR1 MGHRA and CDR2 YSYEKL. V was trimmed by 4 bases and J by 0 bases, leaving 15 bases between them. This CDR3 has 16 amino acids. The CDR3 spells CASSPSGFGLNTEAFF. In nucleotides, the CDR3 is TGCGCCAGCAGCCCGTCAGGGTTCGGGCTGAACACTGAAGCTTTCTTT.

The V call is TRBV30, the J call TRBJ2-3; no definite D call. The CDR3 has 15 amino acids. The V gene's germline CDR1 is GTSNPN and CDR2 SVGIG (reference sequence). The germline V and J ends were trimmed by 2 bases and 1 base, with 13 bases remaining between them. This CDR3 is CAWSYEGYGTDTQYF. The CDR3 coding sequence is TGTGCCTGGAGTTATGAAGGGTATGGCACAGATACGCAGTATTTT.

The V gene is TRBV7-3, the J gene TRBJ1-2; D remains ambiguous. This CDR3 has 14 residues. The V gene lost 5 bases and the J gene lost 6 bases, with 16 bases spanning the gap. From germline, CDR1 is SGHTA and CDR2 FQGTGA. The CDR3 loop reads CASSPSGWGDGYTF. The CDR3 bases are TGTGCCAGCAGCCCCAGTGGGTGGGGTGATGGCTACACCTTC.

This chain joins TRBV20-1 and TRBJ1-2; D is unclear. Looked up from germline, CDR1 is DFQATT and CDR2 is SNEGSKA (reference sequence). The V end lost 6 bases, the J end lost 2 bases, and 16 bases lay between the germline ends. CDR3 length equals 14 residues. The CDR3 DNA follows: TGCAGTGCACCCGGATTAGGAGTAAACTATGGCTACACCTTC. Translating it yields CSAPGLGVNYGYTF.

In its sample, this clonotype was seen once. The chain has TRBV28 and TRBJ1-5, with D possibly TRBD1 on 5 matching bases. Looked up from germline, CDR1 is MDHEN and CDR2 is SYDVKM. V lost 5 bases and J lost 5, with 16 bases in between. The CDR3 contains 15 residues. The CDR3 spells CASSPISGSDQPQHF. For the CDR3, the DNA is TGTGCCAGCAGTCCAATCTCAGGGTCGGATCAGCCCCAGCATTTT.

The J gene is TRBJ2-7, the V gene TRBV27, with 8 bases aligning to TRBD2. V lost 1 base and J lost 3; bases outside the gene matches: 11. The CDR3 is made up of 17 amino acids. Germline V CDR1 and CDR2: MNHEY, SMNVEV (reference sequence). This CDR3 reads CASSLYSGRDNYYEQYF. The CDR3 DNA reads TGTGCCAGCAGTTTATATTCCGGGAGGGATAACTACTACGAGCAGTACTTC.

V usage is TRBV12-3 or TRBV12-4 and J usage is TRBJ2-1; D gene uncertain. The CDR3 is made up of 12 amino acids. Trimming took 4 bases from V and 7 from J, leaving 8 bases between them. CDR3 bases: TGTGCCAGCAGTTCTGGGGTAAATGAGCAGTTCTTC. Encoded protein: CASSSGVNEQFF.

The rearrangement links TRBV10-1 to TRBJ2-1, with 9 positions matching TRBD1. The CDR3 is made up of 15 amino acids. V was pared by 0 bases and J by 5 bases, with 2 bases of the junction left unmatched. Germline V gives CDR1 WNHNN, CDR2 SYGVQD (reference sequence). Here the CDR3 DNA reads TGCGCCAGCAGTGAGTCCTGGGACAGGGACAATGAGCAGTTCTTC. It specifies CASSESWDRDNEQFF.